At least ten counts were recorded for the clone carrying this TCR beta chain. Its specificity is not known. The hyperthyroidism patients had all been newly diagnosed, and their disease duration was under 2 months. Their ages ranged from 18 to 65 years. The data originate from a study of T cells in Graves' hyperthyroidism and ophthalmopathy. Overall study context: Prior to any treatment, at the point of initial diagnosis, peripheral blood was collected. Findings and limits, study-wide: The model forecast ophthalmopathy, anticipating it by a median roughly 6.5 months before onset.

After removal of 4 bases from V and 1 base from J, the junction contained 10 bases not matched to a gene. The CDR3 has 16 residues. Per germline, CDR1 MNHEY and CDR2 SMNVEV (reference sequence). Regions amplified from RNA transcripts were the TCR beta CDR3 regions. Primed by the HTBI set, a first-round RT-PCR was run on the TCR CDR3. Each CDR3 protein is one row after TCRdb ran MiXCR on the multiplex PCR reads. The sample lists about 590,000 distinct CDR3 sequences, about 15% seen once, with under 8% in the top ten. The sequenced sample consisted of blood. This rearrangement joins TRBV27 to TRBJ2-7; TRBD1 aligns across 7 bases. The receptor comes from a woman between 25 and 40 years old with Graves' hyperthyroidism. For the CDR3, the DNA is TGTGCCAGCAGTTCTCCGGGGCAGGGGGTATCCTACGAGCAGTACTTC. Protein sequence: CASSSPGQGVSYEQYF.